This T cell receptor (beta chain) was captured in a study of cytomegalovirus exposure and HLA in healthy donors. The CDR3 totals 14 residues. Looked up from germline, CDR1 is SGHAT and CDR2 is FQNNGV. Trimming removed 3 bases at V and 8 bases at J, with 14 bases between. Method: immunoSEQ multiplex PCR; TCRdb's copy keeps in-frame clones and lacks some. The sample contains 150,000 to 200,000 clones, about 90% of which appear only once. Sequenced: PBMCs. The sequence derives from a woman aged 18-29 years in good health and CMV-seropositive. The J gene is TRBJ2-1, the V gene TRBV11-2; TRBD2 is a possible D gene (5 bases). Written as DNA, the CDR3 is TGTGCCAGCAGCTTGTGGGAGAATATAGATGAGCAGTTCTTC. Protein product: CASSLWENIDEQFF.